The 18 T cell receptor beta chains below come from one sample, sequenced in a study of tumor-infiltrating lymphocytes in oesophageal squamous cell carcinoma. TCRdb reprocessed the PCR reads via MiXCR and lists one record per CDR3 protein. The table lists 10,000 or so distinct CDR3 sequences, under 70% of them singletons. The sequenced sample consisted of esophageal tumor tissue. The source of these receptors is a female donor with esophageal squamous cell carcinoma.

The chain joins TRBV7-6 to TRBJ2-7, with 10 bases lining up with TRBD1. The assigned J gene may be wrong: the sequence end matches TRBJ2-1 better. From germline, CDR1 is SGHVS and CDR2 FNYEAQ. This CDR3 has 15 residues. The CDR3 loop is CASSLGTGDQETQFF. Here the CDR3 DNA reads TGTGCCAGCAGCTTGGGGACAGGGGACCAAGAGACCCAGTTCTTC.

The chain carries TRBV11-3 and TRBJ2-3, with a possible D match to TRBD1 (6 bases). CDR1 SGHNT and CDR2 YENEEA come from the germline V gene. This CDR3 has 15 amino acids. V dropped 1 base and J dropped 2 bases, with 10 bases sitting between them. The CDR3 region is CASSLGAGDTDTQYF. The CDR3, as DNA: TGTGCCAGCAGCTTAGGGGCAGGGGACACAGATACGCAGTATTTT.

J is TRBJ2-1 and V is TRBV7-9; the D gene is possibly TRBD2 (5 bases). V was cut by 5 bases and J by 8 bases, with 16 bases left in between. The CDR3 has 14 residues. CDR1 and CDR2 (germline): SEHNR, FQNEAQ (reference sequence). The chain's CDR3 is CASSAPRGGHEQFF. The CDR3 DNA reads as TGTGCCAGCAGCGCCCCTCGGGGTGGCCATGAGCAGTTCTTC.

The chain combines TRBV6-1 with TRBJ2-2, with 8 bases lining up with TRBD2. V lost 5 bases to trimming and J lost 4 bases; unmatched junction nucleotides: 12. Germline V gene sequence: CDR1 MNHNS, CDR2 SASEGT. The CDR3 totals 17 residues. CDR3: CASSLGGRLAITGELFF. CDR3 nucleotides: TGTGCCAGCAGTCTCGGTGGGAGACTAGCGATCACCGGGGAGCTGTTTTTT.

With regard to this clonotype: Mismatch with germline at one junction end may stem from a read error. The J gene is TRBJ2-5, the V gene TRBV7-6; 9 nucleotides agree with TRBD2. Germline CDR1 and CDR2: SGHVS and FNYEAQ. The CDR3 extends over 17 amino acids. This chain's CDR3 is CASSPAASGIFWNEQHF. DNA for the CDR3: TGTGCCAGCAGCCCAGCAGCTAGCGGGATCTTCTGGAATGAGCAGCACTTC.

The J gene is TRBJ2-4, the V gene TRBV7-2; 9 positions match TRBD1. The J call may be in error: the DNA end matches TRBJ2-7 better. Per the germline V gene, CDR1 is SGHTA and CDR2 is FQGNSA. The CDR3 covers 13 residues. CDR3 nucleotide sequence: TGTGCCAGCATGGGACAGGGCGAATACGAGCAGTACTTC. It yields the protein CASMGQGEYEQYF.

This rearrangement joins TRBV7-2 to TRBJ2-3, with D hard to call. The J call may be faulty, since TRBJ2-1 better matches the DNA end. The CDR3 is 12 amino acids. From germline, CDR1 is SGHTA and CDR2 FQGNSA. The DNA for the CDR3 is TGTGCCAGCAGCTTAGTCTACAATGAGCAGTTCTTC. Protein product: CASSLVYNEQFF.

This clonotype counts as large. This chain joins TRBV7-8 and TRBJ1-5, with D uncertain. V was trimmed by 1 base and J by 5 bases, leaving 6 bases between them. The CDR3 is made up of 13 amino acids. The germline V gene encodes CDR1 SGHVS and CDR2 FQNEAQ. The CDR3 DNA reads TGTGCCAGCAGCTTAGGTGGGGATCAGCCCCAGCATTTT. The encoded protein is CASSLGGDQPQHF.

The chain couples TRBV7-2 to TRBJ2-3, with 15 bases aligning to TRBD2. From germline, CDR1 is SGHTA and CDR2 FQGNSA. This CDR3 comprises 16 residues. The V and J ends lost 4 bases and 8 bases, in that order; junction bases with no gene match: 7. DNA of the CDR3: TGTGCCAGCAGCTCGGGACTAGCGGGGGGTCTCGGTACGCAGTATTTT. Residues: CASSSGLAGGLGTQYF. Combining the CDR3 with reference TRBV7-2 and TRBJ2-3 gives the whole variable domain GAGVSQSPSNKVTEKGKDVELRCDPISGHTALYWYRQSLGQGLEFLIYFQGNSAPDKSGLPSDRFSAERTGGSVSTLTIQRTQQEDSAVYLCASSSGLAGGLGTQYFGPGTRLTVL.

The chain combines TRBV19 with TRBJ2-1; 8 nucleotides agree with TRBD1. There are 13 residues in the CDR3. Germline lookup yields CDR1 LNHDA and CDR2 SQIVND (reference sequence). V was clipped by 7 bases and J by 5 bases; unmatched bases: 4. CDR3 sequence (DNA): TGTGCCAGTACCTTGGACAGGGACAATGAGCAGTTCTTC. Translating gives CASTLDRDNEQFF.

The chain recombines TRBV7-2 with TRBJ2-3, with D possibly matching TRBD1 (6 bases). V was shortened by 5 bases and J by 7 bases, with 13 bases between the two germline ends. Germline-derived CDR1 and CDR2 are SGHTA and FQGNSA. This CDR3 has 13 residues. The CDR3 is CASSPGTPHTQYF. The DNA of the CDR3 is TGTGCCAGCAGCCCCGGGACACCGCATACGCAGTATTTT.

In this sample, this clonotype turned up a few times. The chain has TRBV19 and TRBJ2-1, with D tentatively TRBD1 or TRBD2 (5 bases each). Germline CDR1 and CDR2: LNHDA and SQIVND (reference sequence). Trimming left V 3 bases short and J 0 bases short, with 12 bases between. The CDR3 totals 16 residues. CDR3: CASSIGWGSSYNEQFF. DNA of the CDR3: TGTGCCAGTAGTATCGGATGGGGGAGCTCCTACAATGAGCAGTTCTTC.

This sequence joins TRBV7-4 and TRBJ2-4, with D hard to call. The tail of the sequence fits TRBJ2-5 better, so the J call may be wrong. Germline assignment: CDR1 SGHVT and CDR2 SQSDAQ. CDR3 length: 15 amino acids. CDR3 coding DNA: TGTGCCAGCAGCTTAAGAGCGTCTGCCCAAGAGACCCAGTACTTC. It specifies CASSLRASAQETQYF.

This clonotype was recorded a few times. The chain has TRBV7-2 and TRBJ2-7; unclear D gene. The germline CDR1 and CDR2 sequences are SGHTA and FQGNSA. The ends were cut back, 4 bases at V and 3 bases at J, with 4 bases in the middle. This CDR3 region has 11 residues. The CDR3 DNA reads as TGTGCCAGCAGCTACCACTACGAGCAGTACTTC. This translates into CASSYHYEQYF.

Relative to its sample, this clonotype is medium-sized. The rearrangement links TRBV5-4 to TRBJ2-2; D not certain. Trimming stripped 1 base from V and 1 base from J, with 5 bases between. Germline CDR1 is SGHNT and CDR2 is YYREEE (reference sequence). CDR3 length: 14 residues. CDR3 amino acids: CASSLTGNTGELFF. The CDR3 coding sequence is TGTGCCAGCAGCTTGACGGGGAACACCGGGGAGCTGTTTTTT.

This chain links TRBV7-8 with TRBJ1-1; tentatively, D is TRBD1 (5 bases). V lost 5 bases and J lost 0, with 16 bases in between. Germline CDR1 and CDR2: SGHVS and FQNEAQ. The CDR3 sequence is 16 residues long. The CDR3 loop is CASSPRGGALNTEAFF. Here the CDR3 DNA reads TGTGCCAGCAGCCCCCGGGGGGGAGCTTTGAACACTGAAGCTTTCTTT. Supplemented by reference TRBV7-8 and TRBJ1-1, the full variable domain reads GAGVSQSPRYKVAKRGQDVALRCDPISGHVSLFWYQQALGQGPEFLTYFQNEAQLDKSGLPSDRFFAERPEGSVSTLKIQRTQQEDSAVYLCASSPRGGALNTEAFFGQGTRLTVV.

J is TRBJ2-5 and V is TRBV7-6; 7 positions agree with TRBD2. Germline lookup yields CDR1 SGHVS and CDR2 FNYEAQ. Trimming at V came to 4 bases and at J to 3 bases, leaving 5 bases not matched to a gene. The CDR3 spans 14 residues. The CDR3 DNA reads TGTGCCAGCAGCTGGGGAGGGCAGAAAGAGACCCAGTACTTC. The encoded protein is CASSWGGQKETQYF.

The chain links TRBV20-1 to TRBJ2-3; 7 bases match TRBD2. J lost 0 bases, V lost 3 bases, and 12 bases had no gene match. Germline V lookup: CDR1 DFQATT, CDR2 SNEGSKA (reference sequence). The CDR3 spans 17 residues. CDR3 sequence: CSASRYSLAVSTDTQYF. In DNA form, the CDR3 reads TGCAGTGCTAGCCGATACTCTCTAGCGGTTAGCACAGATACGCAGTATTTT.